This T cell receptor (beta chain) was identified in a study of cytomegalovirus exposure and HLA in healthy donors. Primers included in the PCR were 60 Vbeta and 13 Jbeta primers. Assay: immunoSEQ multiplex PCR; the TCRdb copy retains only in-frame clones and omits some. Its clone listing holds 150,000 to 200,000 clones. Trimming shortened V by 4 bases and J by 7 bases, and 20 bases separated the two germline ends. Germline-derived CDR1 and CDR2 are SGHRS and YFSETQ. CDR3 length equals 16 residues. The sequencing sample was made of PBMCs. The TCR was taken from a woman younger than 35 in good health and CMV-seropositive. V and J are TRBV5-1 and TRBJ1-4; the D gene is possibly TRBD1 (6 bases). This CDR3 reads CASSPLTTGPGEKLFF. CDR3 nucleotides: TGCGCCAGCAGCCCTCTTACTACAGGGCCGGGTGAAAAACTGTTTTTT.